This entry features one T cell receptor beta chain sequence. The antigen remains unidentified. These data are taken from a study of shared clonotypes between healthy human individuals. Study conclusions and caveats: Against clonotypes common to all four donors, non-shared ones had lower generation probabilities.

CD8 cells classed as naive were CD45RO-negative and positively selected for CCR7, excluding terminally differentiated effector memory CD45RA+ cells. Sequencing was performed with immunoSEQ multiplex PCR; in TCRdb, only in-frame clones are kept and a portion is missing. The data show some 2,100,000 clones, about 92% seen once. CDR1 is ENHRY and CDR2 is SYGVKD in the germline V gene. Trimming shortened V by 0 bases and J by 4 bases, and 9 bases separated the two germline ends. The CDR3 has 14 residues. The chain recombines TRBV10-3 with TRBJ1-2; tentative D call: TRBD1 (6 bases). Source material: naive CD8+ T cells from PBMCs. This receptor was taken from a young man in good health. Some clones in this sample may be carry-over from other donors' samples. The CDR3 here is CAISESGGTYGYTF. Here the CDR3 DNA reads TGTGCCATCAGTGAGTCAGGGGGTACCTATGGCTACACCTTC.